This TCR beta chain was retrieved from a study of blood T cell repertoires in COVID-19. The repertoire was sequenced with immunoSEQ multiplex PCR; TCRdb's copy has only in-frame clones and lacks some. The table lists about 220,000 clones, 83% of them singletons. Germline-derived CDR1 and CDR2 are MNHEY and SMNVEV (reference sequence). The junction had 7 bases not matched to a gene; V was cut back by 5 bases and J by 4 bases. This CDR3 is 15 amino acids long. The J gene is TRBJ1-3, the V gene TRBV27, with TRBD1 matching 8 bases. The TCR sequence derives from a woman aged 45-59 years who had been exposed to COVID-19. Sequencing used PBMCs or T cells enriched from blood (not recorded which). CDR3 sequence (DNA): TGTGCCAGCAGTGTGGCTCAGGGGGCGGGAAACACCATATATTTT. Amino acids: CASSVAQGAGNTIYF.